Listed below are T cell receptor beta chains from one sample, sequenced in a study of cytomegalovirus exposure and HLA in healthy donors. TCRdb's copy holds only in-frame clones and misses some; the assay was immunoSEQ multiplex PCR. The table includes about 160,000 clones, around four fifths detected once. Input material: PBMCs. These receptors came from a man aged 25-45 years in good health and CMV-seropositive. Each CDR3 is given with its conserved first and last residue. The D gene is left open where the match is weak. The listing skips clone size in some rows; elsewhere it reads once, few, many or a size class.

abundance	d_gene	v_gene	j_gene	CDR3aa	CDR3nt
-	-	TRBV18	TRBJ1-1	CASSPSVNTEAFF	TGTGCCAGCTCACCATCGGTGAACACTGAAGCTTTCTTT
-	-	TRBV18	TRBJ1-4	CASSLMSSGEKLFF	TGTGCCAGCTCACTAATGTCGAGTGGTGAAAAACTGTTTTTT
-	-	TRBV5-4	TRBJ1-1	CASSLGGLNTEAFF	TGTGCCAGCAGCTTGGGAGGGCTGAACACTGAAGCTTTCTTT
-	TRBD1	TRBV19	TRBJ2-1	CASSIVDRGGNEQFF	TGTGCCAGTAGTATAGTAGACAGGGGGGGAAATGAGCAGTTCTTC
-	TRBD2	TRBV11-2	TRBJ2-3	CASSLTSGGADTQYF	TGTGCCAGCAGCTTGACTAGCGGGGGGGCAGATACGCAGTATTTT
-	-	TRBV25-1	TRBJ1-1	CASSDFFSRAEAFF	TGTGCCAGCAGTGATTTTTTCTCGCGAGCTGAAGCTTTCTTT
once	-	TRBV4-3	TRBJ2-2	CASSQGWGDPGELFF	TGCGCCAGCAGCCAAGGATGGGGGGACCCCGGGGAGCTGTTTTTT
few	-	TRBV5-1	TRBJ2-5	CASSLGTDLQETQYF	TGCGCCAGCAGCTTGGGGACAGACCTCCAAGAGACCCAGTACTTC
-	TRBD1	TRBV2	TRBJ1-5	CASSDWLTGYSNQPQHF	TGTGCCAGCAGTGATTGGTTGACAGGGTATAGCAATCAGCCCCAGCATTTT
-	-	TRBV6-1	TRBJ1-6	CASRETGTSPLHF	TGTGCCAGCAGAGAAACAGGTACCTCACCCCTCCACTTT
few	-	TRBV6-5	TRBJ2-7	CASSVQTGLSYEQYF	TGTGCCAGCAGTGTGCAGACAGGTCTCTCCTACGAGCAGTACTTC
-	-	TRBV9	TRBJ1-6	CASSESPGEYNSPLHF	TGTGCCAGCAGCGAGTCCCCTGGTGAGTATAATTCACCCCTCCACTTT
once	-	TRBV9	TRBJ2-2	CASSVAPGVRTGELFF	TGTGCCAGCAGCGTAGCTCCGGGGGTTCGAACCGGGGAGCTGTTTTTT
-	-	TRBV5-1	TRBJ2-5	CASSWTELASETQYF	TGCGCCAGCAGCTGGACGGAGCTAGCGTCGGAGACCCAGTACTTC
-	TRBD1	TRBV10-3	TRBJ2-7	CAISRDSSYEQYF	TGTGCCATCAGCAGGGACAGTTCCTACGAGCAGTACTTC
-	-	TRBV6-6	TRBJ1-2	CASSYSRSGEDYGYTF	TGTGCCAGCAGTTACTCGAGGTCAGGGGAAGACTATGGCTACACCTTC
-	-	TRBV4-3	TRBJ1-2	CASSQGADLLYGYTF	TGCGCCAGCAGCCAAGGGGCAGACCTACTCTATGGCTACACCTTC
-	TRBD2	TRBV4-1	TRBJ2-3	CASSQTSADTQYF	TGCGCCAGCAGCCAAACTAGCGCAGATACGCAGTATTTT
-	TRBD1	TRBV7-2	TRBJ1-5	CASSLEGQGNQPQHF	TGTGCCAGCAGCTTAGAGGGACAGGGAAACCAGCCCCAGCATTTT
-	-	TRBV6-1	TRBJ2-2	CASSLGRGDTGELFF	TGTGCCAGCAGTCTTGGGAGGGGGGACACCGGGGAGCTGTTTTTT
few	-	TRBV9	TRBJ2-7	CASSVEAHRYEQYF	TGTGCCAGCAGCGTAGAAGCCCACCGGTACGAGCAGTACTTC
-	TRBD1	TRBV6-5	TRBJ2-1	CASSYLGQFNEQFF	TGTGCCAGCAGTTACCTGGGACAGTTCAATGAGCAGTTCTTC
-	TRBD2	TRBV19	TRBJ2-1	CASSIGSGGYNEQFF	TGTGCCAGTAGTATAGGTAGCGGGGGTTACAATGAGCAGTTCTTC
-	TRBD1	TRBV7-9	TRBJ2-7	CASRTFGQGEEQYF	TGTGCCAGCAGGACATTCGGACAGGGAGAAGAGCAGTACTTC
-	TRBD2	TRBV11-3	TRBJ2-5	CASSRGLAGVGETQYF	TGTGCCAGCAGCCGTGGACTAGCGGGGGTAGGCGAGACCCAGTACTTC
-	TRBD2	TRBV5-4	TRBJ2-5	CAITPSGGARETQYF	TGTGCCATCACTCCCAGCGGGGGGGCTCGGGAGACCCAGTACTTC
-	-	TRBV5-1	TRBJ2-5	CASSFPGQETQYF	TGCGCCAGCAGCTTCCCCGGGCAAGAGACCCAGTACTTC
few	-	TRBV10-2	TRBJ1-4	CASTTGLELFF	TGCGCCAGCACAACAGGGCTGGAACTGTTTTTT
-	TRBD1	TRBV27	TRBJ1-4	CASRTGKDVKLFF	TGTGCCAGCCGGACAGGGAAAGATGTAAAACTGTTTTTT
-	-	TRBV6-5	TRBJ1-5	CASSVAGPQPQHF	TGTGCCAGCAGTGTGGCAGGGCCTCAGCCCCAGCATTTT
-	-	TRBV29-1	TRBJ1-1	CSVGETEAFF	TGCAGCGTTGGGGAGACTGAAGCTTTCTTT
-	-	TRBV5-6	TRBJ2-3	CASSLRYLEPDTQYF	TGTGCCAGCAGCTTAAGGTATTTGGAGCCAGATACGCAGTATTTT
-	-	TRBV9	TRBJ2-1	CASSLVYNEQFF	TGTGCCAGCAGCCTCGTTTACAATGAGCAGTTCTTC
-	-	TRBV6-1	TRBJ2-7	CASSERAGSSYEQYF	TGTGCCAGCAGTGAACGGGCGGGGTCCTCCTACGAGCAGTACTTC
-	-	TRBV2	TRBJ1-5	CASSELQGDSNQPQHF	TGTGCCAGCAGTGAGCTGCAGGGTGATAGCAATCAGCCCCAGCATTTT
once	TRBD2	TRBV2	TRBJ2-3	CASKARTSGTDTQYF	TGTGCCAGCAAAGCACGAACTAGCGGCACAGATACGCAGTATTTT
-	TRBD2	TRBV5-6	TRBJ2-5	CASSLVVAGGQETQYF	TGTGCCAGCAGCTTGGTTGTGGCGGGGGGGCAAGAGACCCAGTACTTC
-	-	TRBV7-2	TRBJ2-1	CASSPGGYSYNEQFF	TGTGCCAGCAGCCCCGGGGGTTACTCCTACAATGAGCAGTTCTTC
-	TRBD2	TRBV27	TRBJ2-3	CASSSTPGLARTDTQYF	TGTGCCAGCAGTTCAACCCCAGGACTAGCCCGCACAGATACGCAGTATTTT
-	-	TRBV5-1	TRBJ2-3	CASSLGQISTDTQYF	TGCGCCAGCAGCTTGGGGCAGATTAGCACAGATACGCAGTATTTT
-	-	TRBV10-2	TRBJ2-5	CASSRQVLGETQYF	TGCGCCAGCAGCCGACAGGTCCTGGGGGAGACCCAGTACTTC
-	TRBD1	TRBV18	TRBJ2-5	CASSPQTGQETQYF	TGTGCCAGCTCACCACAGACAGGGCAAGAGACCCAGTACTTC
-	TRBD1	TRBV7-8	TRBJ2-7	CASSAAGTGTYEQYF	TGTGCCAGCAGCGCCGCCGGGACAGGGACCTACGAGCAGTACTTC